A single sample is the source of the 6 T cell receptor beta chains below, sequenced in a study of T cell responses to AZD1222 COVID-19 vaccine. Clones were read by immunoSEQ multiplex PCR, and TCRdb kept only the in-frame ones, dropping some. Seen here are more than 140,000 clones, 70% to 90% observed once, and the top ten hold more than 2.5%. The sample consisted of peripheral blood, taken on day 0 of AZD1222 vaccination. Receptor source: an adult in good health.

The CDR3 DNA reads as TGTGCCAGCAGTTACGACGGGACAGGGTTAGACTACGAGCAGTACTTC. Encoded protein: CASSYDGTGLDYEQYF. The rearrangement uses TRBV6-5 and TRBJ2-7; 9 positions match TRBD1. J gave up 3 bases and V 2 bases, and 8 bases lay outside the gene matches. The length of the CDR3 is 16 residues. Germline V gene data show CDR1 as MNHEY and CDR2 as SVGAGI.

The rearrangement links TRBV19 to TRBJ1-4; a weak D match, TRBD1 (6 bases). Looked up from germline, CDR1 is LNHDA and CDR2 is SQIVND (reference sequence). The CDR3 loop spans 16 amino acids. Deletions cut 7 bases from V and 4 bases from J, with 19 bases between. The CDR3 here is CASTQGHRAFNEKLFF. DNA for the CDR3: TGTGCCAGTACCCAAGGACACAGGGCCTTTAATGAAAAACTGTTTTTT.

This chain connects TRBV6-5 to TRBJ1-2; D is unclear. CDR1 MNHEY and CDR2 SVGAGI come from the germline V gene. Trimming left V 5 bases short and J 3 bases short, with 13 bases between. This CDR3 has 14 residues. The CDR3 DNA reads TGTGCCAGCAGTCTTCGTTCGGGGTACTATGGCTACACCTTC. Residues: CASSLRSGYYGYTF.

The rearrangement uses TRBV4-1 and TRBJ2-1, with a possible D match to TRBD1 (5 bases). Trimming took off 2 bases at V and 6 bases at J, with 5 bases between the two ends. The germline V gene encodes CDR1 MGHRA and CDR2 YSYEKL. The CDR3 has 12 amino acids. The CDR3 is CASSQTGNEQFF. The CDR3 DNA reads TGCGCCAGCAGCCAAACAGGCAATGAGCAGTTCTTC.

Only one count was recorded for this clone. This chain joins TRBV27 and TRBJ2-3; D is ambiguous. This CDR3 spans 13 amino acids. Germline V gene data show CDR1 as MNHEY and CDR2 as SMNVEV (reference sequence). V lost 3 bases, J lost 0 bases, and 4 bases lay in between. CDR3 DNA sequence: TGTGCCAGCAGTTTCTCTAGCACAGATACGCAGTATTTT. Translation: CASSFSSTDTQYF.

This chain links TRBV28 with TRBJ2-1; no definite D call. V lost 4 bases and J 0 bases, leaving 4 bases between the germline ends. From germline, CDR1 is MDHEN and CDR2 SYDVKM. The CDR3 has 13 residues. The DNA of the CDR3 is TGTGCCAGCAGTTATAGCTCCTACAATGAGCAGTTCTTC. It encodes CASSYSSYNEQFF.